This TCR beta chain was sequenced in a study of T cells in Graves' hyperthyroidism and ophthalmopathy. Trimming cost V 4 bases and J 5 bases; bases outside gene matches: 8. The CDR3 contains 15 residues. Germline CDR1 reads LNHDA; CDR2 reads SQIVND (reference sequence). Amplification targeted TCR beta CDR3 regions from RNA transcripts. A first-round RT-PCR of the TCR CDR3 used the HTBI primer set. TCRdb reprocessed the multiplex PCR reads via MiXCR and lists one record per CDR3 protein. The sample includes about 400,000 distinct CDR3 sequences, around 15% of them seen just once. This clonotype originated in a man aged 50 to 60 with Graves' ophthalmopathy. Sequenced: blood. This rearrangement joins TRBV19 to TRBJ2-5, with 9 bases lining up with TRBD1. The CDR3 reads CASSTRQGVMETQYF. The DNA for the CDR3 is TGTGCCAGTAGTACCCGACAGGGGGTGATGGAGACCCAGTACTTC.